Described below is a single T cell receptor (beta chain) sequence and its context. The target antigen is unknown. This sample stems from a study of OX40 agonist ivuxolimab in advanced cancers. Study-wide points: By week 6 at 0.1 to 3.0 mg/kg, blood CD4+ and CD8+ T cells had expanded clonally.

The CDR3 covers 11 residues. V lost 6 bases, J lost 5 bases, and 8 bases lay in between. From germline, CDR1 is SEHNR and CDR2 FQNEAQ (reference sequence). Clones were read by immunoSEQ multiplex PCR, and TCRdb kept only the in-frame ones, dropping some. The sample carries around 44,000 clones, about 85% recorded once. The sequences come from CD4+ or CD8+ T cells sorted from blood, collected in a trial of the OX40 agonist ivuxolimab. This chain links TRBV7-9 with TRBJ2-7, with D unclear. The clonotype originates from an adult with an advanced solid tumor such as melanoma, head and neck, liver or kidney cancer. The CDR3 region is CASSRLDEQYF. DNA for the CDR3: TGTGCCAGCAGTCGACTCGACGAGCAGTACTTC.